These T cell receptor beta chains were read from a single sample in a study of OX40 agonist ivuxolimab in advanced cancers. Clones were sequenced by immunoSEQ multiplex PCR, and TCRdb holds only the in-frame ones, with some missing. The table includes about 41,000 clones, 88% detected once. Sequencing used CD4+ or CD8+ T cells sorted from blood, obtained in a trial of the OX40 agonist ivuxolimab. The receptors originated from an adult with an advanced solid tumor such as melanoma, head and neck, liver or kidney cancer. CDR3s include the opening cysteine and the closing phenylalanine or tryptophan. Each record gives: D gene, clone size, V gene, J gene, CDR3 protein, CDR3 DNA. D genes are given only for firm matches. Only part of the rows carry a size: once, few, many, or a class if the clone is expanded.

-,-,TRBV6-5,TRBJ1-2,CASSFHLGPAGYGYTF,TGTGCCAGCAGTTTCCATCTAGGCCCAGCTGGGTATGGCTACACCTTC
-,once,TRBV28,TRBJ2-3,CASSLLPPGNTDTQYF,TGTGCCAGCAGTTTATTACCTCCAGGGAACACAGATACGCAGTATTTT
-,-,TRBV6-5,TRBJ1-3,CASSFADSGNTIYF,TGTGCCAGCAGTTTTGCCGACTCTGGAAACACCATATATTTT
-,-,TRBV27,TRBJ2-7,CASREGGRNEQYF,TGTGCCAGCAGAGAGGGGGGGAGGAACGAGCAGTACTTC
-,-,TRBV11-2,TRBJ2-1,CASSPALGGYNEQFF,TGTGCCAGCAGCCCGGCCCTCGGGGGCTACAATGAGCAGTTCTTC
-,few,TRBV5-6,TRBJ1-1,CASSTTRNTEAFF,TGTGCCAGCAGCACCACAAGGAACACTGAAGCTTTCTTT
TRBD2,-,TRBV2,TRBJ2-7,CASRENLAGGTYEQYF,TGTGCCAGCAGGGAGAATTTAGCGGGAGGTACCTACGAGCAGTACTTC
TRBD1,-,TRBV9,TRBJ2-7,CASSLGTGGEKQYF,TGTGCCAGCAGCCTAGGGACAGGGGGCGAGAAGCAGTACTTC
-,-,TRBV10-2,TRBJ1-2,CASSVGPGDNYGYTF,TGCGCCAGCAGTGTTGGGCCTGGAGATAACTATGGCTACACCTTC
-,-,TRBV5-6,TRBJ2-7,CASSFSSYEQYF,TGTGCCAGCAGCTTCAGCTCCTACGAGCAGTACTTC
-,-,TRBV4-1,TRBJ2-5,CASSPIDRGTQYF,TGCGCCAGCAGCCCTATTGACCGGGGGACCCAGTACTTC
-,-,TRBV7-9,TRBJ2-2,CASSVGFPGELLF,TGTGCCAGCAGCGTAGGGTTTCCCGGGGAGCTGCTTTTT
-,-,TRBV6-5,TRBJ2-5,CASSYSGGPGETQYF,TGTGCCAGCAGTTACTCGGGGGGGCCGGGAGAGACCCAGTACTTC
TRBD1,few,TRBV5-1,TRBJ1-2,CASSLETGVHYGYTF,TGCGCCAGCAGCCTAGAGACAGGGGTCCACTATGGCTACACCTTC
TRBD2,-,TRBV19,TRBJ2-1,CASRPGTSVLNEQFF,TGTGCCAGTAGACCCGGGACTAGCGTCTTGAATGAGCAGTTCTTC
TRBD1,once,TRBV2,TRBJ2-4,CATTGVKNIQYF,TGTGCCACGACAGGGGTCAAAAACATTCAGTACTTC
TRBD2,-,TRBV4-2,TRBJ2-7,CASSLSGGPKEQYF,TGTGCCAGCAGCTTATCGGGAGGGCCTAAAGAGCAGTACTTC
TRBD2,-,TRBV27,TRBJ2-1,CASRPGVAGRISYNEQFF,TGTGCCAGCAGACCCGGGGTAGCGGGCAGAATCTCCTACAATGAGCAGTTCTTC
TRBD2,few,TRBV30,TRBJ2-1,CAWGLANEQFF,TGTGCCTGGGGACTAGCGAATGAGCAGTTCTTC
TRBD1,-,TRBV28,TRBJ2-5,CASSHRGLGETQYF,TGTGCCAGCAGTCACAGGGGGCTCGGAGAGACCCAGTACTTC
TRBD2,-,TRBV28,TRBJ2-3,CASSLSGGGTDTQYF,TGTGCCAGCAGTTTGTCGGGGGGGGGCACAGATACGCAGTATTTT
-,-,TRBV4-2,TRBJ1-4,CASSQESQAGEKLFF,TGTGCCAGCAGCCAAGAAAGTCAGGCGGGCGAAAAACTGTTTTTT
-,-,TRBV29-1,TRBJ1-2,CSVEDYYGHTF,TGCAGCGTTGAGGATTACTATGGCCACACCTTC
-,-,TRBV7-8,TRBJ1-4,CASNQRVGLSEKLFF,TGTGCCAGCAACCAACGGGTGGGGTTGAGTGAAAAACTGTTTTTT
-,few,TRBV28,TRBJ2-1,CASSFQLYNEQFF,TGTGCCAGCAGTTTCCAACTGTACAATGAGCAGTTCTTC